This TCR beta chain came from a study of cytomegalovirus exposure and HLA in healthy donors. General study findings and limits: Previously analyzed data showed that most TCR beta V segments were productive at a frequency of about 87% or about 30%. Most TCR sequences were seen very rarely across donors, but some public TCRs occurred in many.

Per the germline V gene, CDR1 is MGHDK and CDR2 is SYGVNS. After removal of 3 bases from V and 4 bases from J, the junction contained 3 bases not matched to a gene. The CDR3 is 14 residues long. Regarding this clone: Its specificity is not known.

PCR amplification relied on 60 Vbeta primers (plus 13 Jbeta primers). Libraries were prepared by immunoSEQ multiplex PCR; TCRdb keeps only in-frame clonotypes and omits some of them. The sample records 140,000 or so clones, about 74% being singletons. The TCR was taken from a young man in good health and CMV-seropositive. The chain couples TRBV25-1 to TRBJ2-1; 7 nucleotides agree with TRBD2. The specimen sequenced was PBMCs. Here the CDR3 reads CASSDTGGYNEQFF. The CDR3 DNA follows: TGTGCCAGCAGTGATACGGGAGGATACAATGAGCAGTTCTTC. Variable domain in full (rest from reference TRBV25-1 and TRBJ2-1): EADIYQTPRYLVIGTGKKITLECSQTMGHDKMYWYQQDPGMELHLIHYSYGVNSTEKGDLSSESTVSRIRTEHFPLTLESARPSHTSQYLCASSDTGGYNEQFFGPGTRLTVL.